This T cell receptor (beta chain) was retrieved from a study of lymphopenia after photon versus proton radiotherapy. Study-wide findings and caveats: A bigger post-nadir fall in TCR diversity correlated inversely with survival time in deceased patients. Only patients who died were analyzed for survival; proton advantage is unproven.

Worth noting for this clone: Antigen: not known. One junction end does not reproduce the germline sequence, and a read error may be involved.

Measured with immunoSEQ multiplex PCR; TCRdb has only the in-frame clones, and not every one. Of more than 70,000 clones detected, around 88% appear once; the ten largest clones hold 1.3% to 1.5%. Germline V gene sequence: CDR1 SNHLY, CDR2 FYNNEI. The CDR3 totals 13 residues. The receptor was derived from a man in his 60s with pancreatic cancer. The starting material was peripheral blood, obtained from a patient treated with proton-based radiotherapy. The chain links TRBV2 to TRBJ2-2; D is unresolved. For the CDR3, the DNA is TGTGCCAGCAGGGAAGGGCCCCTCGGGGAGCTGTTTTTT. It encodes CASREGPLGELFF.